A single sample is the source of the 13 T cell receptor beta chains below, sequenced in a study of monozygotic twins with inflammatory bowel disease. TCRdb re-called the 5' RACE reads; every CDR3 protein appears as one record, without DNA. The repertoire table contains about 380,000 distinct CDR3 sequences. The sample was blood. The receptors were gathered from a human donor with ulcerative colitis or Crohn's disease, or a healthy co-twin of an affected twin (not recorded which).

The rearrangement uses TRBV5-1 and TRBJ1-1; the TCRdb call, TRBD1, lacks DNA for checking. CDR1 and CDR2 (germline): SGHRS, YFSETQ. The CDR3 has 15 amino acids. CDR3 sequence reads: CASSLEGAMNTEAFF.

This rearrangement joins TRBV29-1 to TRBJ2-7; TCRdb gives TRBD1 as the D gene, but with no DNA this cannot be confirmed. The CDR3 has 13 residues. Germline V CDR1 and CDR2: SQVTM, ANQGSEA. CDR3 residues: CSVAQTGAGEQYF.

CDR3: CASQRLVGAYEQYF. This chain links TRBV5-1 with TRBJ2-7; the TCRdb call, TRBD2, lacks DNA for checking. This CDR3 spans 14 amino acids. Germline assignment: CDR1 SGHRS and CDR2 YFSETQ.

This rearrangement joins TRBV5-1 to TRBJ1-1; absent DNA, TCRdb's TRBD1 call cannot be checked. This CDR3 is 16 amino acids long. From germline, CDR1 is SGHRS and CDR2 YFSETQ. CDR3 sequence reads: CASSLDLRAWYTEAFF.

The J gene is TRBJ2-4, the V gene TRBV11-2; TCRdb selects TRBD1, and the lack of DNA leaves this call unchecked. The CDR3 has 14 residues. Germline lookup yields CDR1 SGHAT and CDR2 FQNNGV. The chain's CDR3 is CASSLDRILNIQYF.

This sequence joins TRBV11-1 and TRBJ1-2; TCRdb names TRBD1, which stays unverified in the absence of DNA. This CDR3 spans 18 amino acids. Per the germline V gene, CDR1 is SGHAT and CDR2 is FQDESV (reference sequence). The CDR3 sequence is CASSLRGTGKSPDYGYTF.

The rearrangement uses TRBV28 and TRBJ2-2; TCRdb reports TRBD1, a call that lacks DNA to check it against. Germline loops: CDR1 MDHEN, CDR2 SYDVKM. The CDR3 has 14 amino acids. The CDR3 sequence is CASTTGGYTGELFF.

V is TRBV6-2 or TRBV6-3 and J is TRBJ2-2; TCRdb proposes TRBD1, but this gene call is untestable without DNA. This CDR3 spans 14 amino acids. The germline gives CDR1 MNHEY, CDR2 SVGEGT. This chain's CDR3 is CASRATGIAGELFF.

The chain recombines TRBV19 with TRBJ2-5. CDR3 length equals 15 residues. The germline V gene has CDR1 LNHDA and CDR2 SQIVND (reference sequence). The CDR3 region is CASSFTQGYQETQYF.

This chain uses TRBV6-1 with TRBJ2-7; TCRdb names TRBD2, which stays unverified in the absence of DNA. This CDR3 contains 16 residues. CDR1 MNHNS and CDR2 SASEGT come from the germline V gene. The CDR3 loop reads CASSPAGRGRTYEQYF.

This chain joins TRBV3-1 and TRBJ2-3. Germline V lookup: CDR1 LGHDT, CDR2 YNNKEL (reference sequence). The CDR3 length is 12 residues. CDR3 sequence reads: CASSQMRDTQYF.

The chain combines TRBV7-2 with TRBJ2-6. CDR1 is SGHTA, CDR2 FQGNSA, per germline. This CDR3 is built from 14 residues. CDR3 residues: CASSPLAGANVLTF.

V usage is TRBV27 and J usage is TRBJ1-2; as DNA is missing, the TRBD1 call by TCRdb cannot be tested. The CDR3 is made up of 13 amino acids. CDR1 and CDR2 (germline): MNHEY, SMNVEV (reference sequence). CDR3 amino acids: CASRGQLLWGYTF.